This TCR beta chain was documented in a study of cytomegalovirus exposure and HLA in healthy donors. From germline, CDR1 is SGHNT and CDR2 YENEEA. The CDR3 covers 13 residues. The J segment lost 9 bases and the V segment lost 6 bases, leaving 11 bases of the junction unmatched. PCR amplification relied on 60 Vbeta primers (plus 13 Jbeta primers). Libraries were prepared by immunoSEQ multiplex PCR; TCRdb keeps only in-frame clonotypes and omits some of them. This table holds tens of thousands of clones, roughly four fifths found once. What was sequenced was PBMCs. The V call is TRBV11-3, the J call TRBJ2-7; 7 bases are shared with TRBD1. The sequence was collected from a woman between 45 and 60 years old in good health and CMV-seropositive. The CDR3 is CASSSGTVQGQYF. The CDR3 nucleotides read TGTGCCAGCAGTTCCGGGACAGTCCAGGGGCAGTACTTC.